Following are 25 T cell receptor beta chains from one sample sequenced in a study of T cells in Graves' hyperthyroidism and ophthalmopathy. There were TCR beta CDR3 regions amplified from RNA transcripts. The HTBI primer set served for first-round RT-PCR of the TCR CDR3. TCRdb fed the multiplex PCR reads into MiXCR, producing one record per CDR3 protein. The sample lists 300,000 to 450,000 distinct CDR3 sequences; about 14% were seen once. The sample comprised blood. All receptors come from a woman between 25 and 40 years old with Graves' ophthalmopathy.

This sequence joins TRBV12-3 or TRBV12-4 and TRBJ2-5, with a weak D call TRBD1 (5 bases). This CDR3 is built from 15 residues. V was pared by 6 bases and J by 2 bases, with 16 bases between. CDR3 loop: CASSPRHDRQETQYF. The CDR3 DNA sequence: TGTGCCAGCAGCCCCCGACACGACAGACAAGAGACCCAGTACTTC.

This chain connects TRBV6-9 to TRBJ1-5; 11 positions agree with TRBD1. Germline V lookup: CDR1 MNHGY, CDR2 SVAAGI. The CDR3 is made up of 15 amino acids. The V segment lost 3 bases and the J segment 6 bases; nucleotides outside the gene matches: 4. CDR3 DNA sequence: TGTGCCAGCAGTTACCGGACAGGGGGCGGTCAGCCCCAGCATTTT. Translated, it gives CASSYRTGGGQPQHF.

The sample holds many counts of this clonotype. V usage is TRBV6-1 and J usage is TRBJ2-1; TRBD1 matches 7 bases. From germline, CDR1 is MNHNS and CDR2 SASEGT. V was pared by 3 bases and J by 1 base, with 3 bases of the junction left unmatched. The CDR3 covers 15 residues. The CDR3 nucleotides read TGTGCCAGCAGTGAGGACAGGTGGTCCTACAATGAGCAGTTCTTC. Its protein is CASSEDRWSYNEQFF.

The gene calls are TRBV20-1 and TRBJ2-7, with D unclear. CDR1 and CDR2 (germline): DFQATT, SNEGSKA (reference sequence). Deletions cut 1 base from V and 3 bases from J, with 7 bases between. CDR3 size: 12 residues. The CDR3 loop reads CSARGSGYEQYF. The CDR3 DNA sequence: TGCAGTGCTAGAGGGTCGGGCTACGAGCAGTACTTC.

This clonotype has ten or more counts. The chain links TRBV6-2 or TRBV6-3 to TRBJ2-5; TRBD2 aligns across 11 bases. This CDR3 comprises 21 residues. The V gene's germline CDR1 is MNHEY and CDR2 SVGEGT. Germline trimming cut 5 bases from V and 2 bases from J; bases unmatched to any gene: 22. The CDR3 is CASSPRYDAWIAGGPQETQYF. CDR3 nucleotide sequence: TGTGCCAGCAGTCCCCGCTACGACGCATGGATAGCGGGGGGGCCTCAAGAGACCCAGTACTTC.

This clonotype was counted many times. This CDR3 reads CASSFGLDYGYTF. In nucleotides, the CDR3 is TGCGCCAGCAGCTTCGGTCTGGACTATGGCTACACCTTC. The chain uses TRBV5-1 and TRBJ1-2; D remains ambiguous. Germline V CDR1 and CDR2: SGHRS, YFSETQ. V lost 2 bases, J lost 3 bases, and 8 bases lay in between. The CDR3 totals 13 residues.

The chain combines TRBV6-1 with TRBJ1-1, with TRBD1 matching over 10 bases. V lost 0 bases and J lost 3; bases outside the gene matches: 1. The CDR3 runs 15 residues. CDR1 is MNHNS and CDR2 is SASEGT in the germline V gene. The CDR3 coding sequence is TGTGCCAGCAGTGAAGCCGGGACAGGGGACACTGAAGCTTTCTTT. It is translated as CASSEAGTGDTEAFF.

This clonotype has ten or more counts. The gene calls are TRBV30 and TRBJ2-7; D gene uncertain. This CDR3 has 18 amino acids. CDR1 GTSNPN and CDR2 SVGIG come from the germline V gene (reference sequence). With 6 bases removed from V and 3 bases from J, the gap between germline ends came to 30 bases. Here the CDR3 reads CACSGLARPSGPFYEQYF. The CDR3 bases are TGTGCCTGCTCCGGTCTGGCTCGCCCCTCCGGCCCTTTCTACGAGCAGTACTTC. The whole variable domain, remainder taken from reference TRBV30 and TRBJ2-7, is SQTIHQWPATLVQPVGSPLSLECTVEGTSNPNLYWYRQAAGRGLQLLFYSVGIGQISSEVPQNLSASRPQDRQFILSSKKLLLSDSGFYLCACSGLARPSGPFYEQYFGPGTRLTVT.

This clonotype has at least ten counts. The V gene is TRBV7-6, the J gene TRBJ2-5; 9 positions agree with TRBD2. The germline V gene encodes CDR1 SGHVS and CDR2 FNYEAQ. The CDR3 covers 15 residues. The V gene end was trimmed by 1 base and the J gene end by 8 bases; junction bases not matched to a gene: 8. CDR3 amino acids: CASSLDRGGASTQYF. The CDR3 nucleotides are TGTGCCAGCAGCTTAGACCGCGGGGGGGCCTCAACCCAGTACTTC.

This clonotype was counted between two and nine times. The chain is built from TRBV19 and TRBJ2-2; D gene ambiguous. This CDR3 is 13 amino acids long. Trimming left V 1 base short and J 7 bases short, with 7 bases between. The germline CDR1 and CDR2 sequences are LNHDA and SQIVND (reference sequence). The CDR3 spells CASSIAVGGELFF. The CDR3 DNA reads TGTGCCAGTAGTATAGCGGTTGGCGGGGAGCTGTTTTTT.

A few counts support this clonotype. The V and J genes are TRBV20-1 and TRBJ2-1; tentative D call: TRBD1 (5 bases). CDR3 length: 13 amino acids. V gave up 3 bases and J gave up 5 bases, with 11 bases separating them. Looked up from germline, CDR1 is DFQATT and CDR2 is SNEGSKA (reference sequence). The CDR3 nucleotides are TGCAGTGCTAGTAGACAGCCCAACAATGAGCAGTTCTTC. Translated: CSASRQPNNEQFF.

There are a few counts of this clonotype. This rearrangement joins TRBV9 to TRBJ2-2, with TRBD1 as a possible D gene (7 bases). The CDR3 is 14 amino acids. Germline V gene lookup returns CDR1 SGDLS and CDR2 YYNGEE. Trimming stripped 6 bases from V and 4 bases from J, with 13 bases between. The CDR3 nucleotides are TGTGCCAGCAAGGCCAGGGGGGTCACCGGGGAGCTGTTTTTT. Its protein product is CASKARGVTGELFF.

This clonotype has a count of ten or more. The CDR3 coding sequence is TGTGCCAGCAGCTTTTCCGGGGTTCGCACAGATACGCAGTATTTT. This gives the protein CASSFSGVRTDTQYF. The V gene is TRBV7-2, the J gene TRBJ2-3; tentative D call: TRBD2 (5 bases). The CDR3 runs 15 residues. V shed 3 bases and J shed 1 base, with 11 bases lying between them. CDR1 and CDR2 (germline): SGHTA, FQGNSA.

The chain employs TRBV5-6 and TRBJ2-7; either TRBD1 or TRBD2 may supply D (6 bases each). The CDR3 runs 13 residues. Germline V gives CDR1 SGHDT, CDR2 YYEEEE. With 2 bases removed from V and 4 bases from J, the gap between germline ends came to 10 bases. Here the CDR3 reads CASSFGGRYEQYF. The CDR3 DNA reads TGTGCCAGCAGCTTTGGGGGGCGTTACGAGCAGTACTTC.

In this sample, this clonotype turned up many times. The chain has TRBV20-1 and TRBJ1-5; D gene ambiguous. The CDR3 length is 13 residues. The V gene's germline CDR1 is DFQATT and CDR2 SNEGSKA (reference sequence). Trimming took 7 bases from V and 3 from J, leaving 13 bases between them. Written as DNA, the CDR3 is TGCAGTGTGAAAGGAGCCCTCAATCAGCCCCAGCATTTT. Amino acids: CSVKGALNQPQHF.

This clonotype was seen repeatedly, ten times or more. The chain recombines TRBV12-3 or TRBV12-4 with TRBJ2-7; D is possibly TRBD2 (6 bases). Trimming cost V 3 bases and J 4 bases, with 10 bases left between them. The CDR3 has 13 amino acids. The DNA for the CDR3 is TGTGCCAGCAGTTTGGCGGGGCCTTACGAGCAGTACTTC. Translating gives CASSLAGPYEQYF.

To note about this clonotype: A read error may explain this, as a much larger clone is one base away. The chain employs TRBV28 and TRBJ2-2; TRBD2 might be the D (7 bases). This CDR3 comprises 14 residues. Germline CDR1 MDHEN, CDR2 SYDVKM. V lost 7 bases and J 7 bases, leaving 16 bases between the germline ends. The CDR3 region is CASIQWGGIGELFF. CDR3 nucleotide sequence: TGTGCCAGCATCCAATGGGGGGGCATCGGGGAGCTGTTTTTT.

This clonotype was counted many times. The rearrangement uses TRBV28 and TRBJ1-1; a weak D match, TRBD1 (6 bases). This CDR3 spans 12 amino acids. The germline V gene encodes CDR1 MDHEN and CDR2 SYDVKM. Trimming stripped 6 bases from V and 11 bases from J, with 16 bases between. CDR3 sequence reads: CASRDMTGMAFF. In DNA, the CDR3 is TGTGCCAGCAGGGATATGACAGGTATGGCTTTCTTT. Based on the CDR3 plus reference TRBV28 and TRBJ1-1, the full variable domain is DVKVTQSSRYLVKRTGEKVFLECVQDMDHENMFWYRQDPGLGLRLIYFSYDVKMKEKGDIPEGYSVSREKKERFSLILESASTNQTSMYLCASRDMTGMAFFGQGTRLTVV.

This clonotype was seen ten or more times. Here the CDR3 DNA reads TGTGCCAGCAGTACCTGGGACAGGGGGCGAGAGACCCAGTACTTC. Translation: CASSTWDRGRETQYF. This chain uses TRBV2 with TRBJ2-5, with 12 bases matching TRBD1. After removal of 5 bases from V and 4 bases from J, the junction contained 5 bases not matched to a gene. The CDR3 contains 15 residues. Per germline, CDR1 SNHLY and CDR2 FYNNEI.

The chain links TRBV20-1 to TRBJ2-1; D gene ambiguous. This CDR3 is 11 amino acids long. Trimming pared 1 base from V and 12 bases from J, leaving 10 bases between. Germline V gene lookup returns CDR1 DFQATT and CDR2 SNEGSKA (reference sequence). The CDR3 is CSARVGIGQFF. CDR3 sequence (DNA): TGCAGTGCTAGAGTGGGGATCGGGCAGTTCTTC.

This clonotype was detected ten times or more. This chain joins TRBV6-1 and TRBJ1-2; D is unclear. Germline V gives CDR1 MNHNS, CDR2 SASEGT. This CDR3 contains 13 residues. With 3 bases removed from V and 8 bases from J, the gap between germline ends came to 13 bases. CDR3: CASSDTHGQGYTF. The DNA for the CDR3 is TGTGCCAGCAGTGATACGCATGGGCAGGGCTACACCTTC.

This clonotype occurred many times. The V gene is TRBV6-1, the J gene TRBJ1-2; 8 nucleotides align to TRBD1. V lost 5 bases to trimming and J lost 5 bases; unmatched junction nucleotides: 13. Germline V gene sequence: CDR1 MNHNS, CDR2 SASEGT. The CDR3 loop spans 16 amino acids. This CDR3 reads CASSPTPLGQGYGYTF. Here the CDR3 DNA reads TGTGCCAGCAGTCCGACCCCACTAGGACAGGGTTATGGCTACACCTTC.

This chain uses TRBV9 with TRBJ2-3, with 7 bases that match TRBD2. The CDR3 sequence is 14 residues long. V lost 3 bases and J lost 4; bases outside the gene matches: 5. The germline CDR1 and CDR2 sequences are SGDLS and YYNGEE. The CDR3 coding sequence is TGTGCCAGCAGCGGAGCGGGGTTATCAGATACGCAGTATTTT. Encoded protein: CASSGAGLSDTQYF. Based on the CDR3 plus reference TRBV9 and TRBJ2-3, the full variable domain is DSGVTQTPKHLITATGQRVTLRCSPRSGDLSVYWYQQSLDQGLQFLIQYYNGEERAKGNILERFSAQQFPDLHSELNLSSLELGDSALYFCASSGAGLSDTQYFGPGTRLTVL.

This rearrangement joins TRBV10-3 to TRBJ1-3; D remains unclear. Trimming shortened V by 0 bases and J by 1 base, and 10 bases separated the two germline ends. Germline V lookup: CDR1 ENHRY, CDR2 SYGVKD. The CDR3 runs to 16 residues. CDR3 in DNA: TGTGCCATCAGTGAGTCGATAGGGTCTTCTGGAAACACCATATATTTT. Translation gives CAISESIGSSGNTIYF.

This clonotype was detected only a few times. The chain has TRBV7-9 and TRBJ2-1, with D perhaps TRBD1 (5 bases). The V end was cut by 2 bases, the J end by 9 bases, with 11 bases between. The CDR3 loop spans 13 amino acids. Germline CDR1 reads SEHNR; CDR2 reads FQNEAQ (reference sequence). The CDR3 region is CASSLIAGIEQFF. Here the CDR3 DNA reads TGTGCCAGCAGCTTAATTGCAGGGATTGAGCAGTTCTTC.